A selection of T cell receptor beta chains follows, all from one sample in a study of cytomegalovirus exposure and HLA in healthy donors. Here immunoSEQ multiplex PCR was the method, and the copy in TCRdb shows in-frame clones only, minus some. The sample shows 150,000 to 200,000 clones, just under 85% of them seen only once. Source material: PBMCs. These receptor sequences come from a man aged 25 to 45 in good health and CMV-seropositive. Each CDR3 is given with its conserved first and last residue. A D gene is named only where the DNA matches it firmly. A row's size may be missing; if present it is once, few, many or a size class.

cdr3_length: 14; clone_size: few; j_call: TRBJ1-2; d_call: TRBD1; v_call: TRBV5-6; cdr3_aa: CASSDPGQGYGYTF; cdr3_nt: TGTGCCAGCAGCGACCCGGGACAGGGCTATGGCTACACCTTC
cdr3_length: 13; clone_size: .; j_call: TRBJ2-7; d_call: TRBD2; v_call: TRBV13; cdr3_aa: CASSMTSSYEQYF; cdr3_nt: TGTGCCAGCAGCATGACTAGCTCTTACGAGCAGTACTTC
cdr3_length: 14; clone_size: .; j_call: TRBJ1-1; d_call: .; v_call: TRBV4-3; cdr3_aa: CASSLLEGNTEAFF; cdr3_nt: TGCGCCAGCAGCCTACTTGAGGGGAACACTGAAGCTTTCTTT
cdr3_length: 15; clone_size: .; j_call: TRBJ1-1; d_call: TRBD1; v_call: TRBV5-6; cdr3_aa: CASSIPRDRITEAFF; cdr3_nt: TGTGCCAGCAGCATCCCCCGGGACAGAATAACTGAAGCTTTCTTT
cdr3_length: 14; clone_size: .; j_call: TRBJ2-7; d_call: TRBD1; v_call: TRBV11-3; cdr3_aa: CASSSTGGSYEQYF; cdr3_nt: TGTGCCAGCAGCTCGACAGGGGGATCCTACGAGCAGTACTTC
cdr3_length: 15; clone_size: .; j_call: TRBJ2-5; d_call: TRBD2; v_call: TRBV6-5; cdr3_aa: CASSTRKRGRRTQYF; cdr3_nt: TGTGCCAGCAGCACCAGAAAGCGGGGCCGGCGGACCCAGTACTTC
cdr3_length: 12; clone_size: few; j_call: TRBJ1-2; d_call: .; v_call: TRBV27; cdr3_aa: CASSSGDYGYTF; cdr3_nt: TGTGCCAGCAGCTCCGGAGACTATGGCTACACCTTC
cdr3_length: 15; clone_size: .; j_call: TRBJ1-2; d_call: .; v_call: TRBV5-6; cdr3_aa: CASSQYDRPAYGYTF; cdr3_nt: TGTGCCAGCAGCCAATATGACAGGCCGGCGTATGGCTACACCTTC
cdr3_length: 16; clone_size: .; j_call: TRBJ1-5; d_call: TRBD1; v_call: TRBV7-9; cdr3_aa: CASSLDRGPSNQPQHF; cdr3_nt: TGTGCCAGCAGCTTAGACAGGGGGCCGAGTAATCAGCCCCAGCATTTT
cdr3_length: 14; clone_size: .; j_call: TRBJ2-7; d_call: TRBD2; v_call: TRBV4-2; cdr3_aa: CASSQSGASYEQYF; cdr3_nt: TGTGCCAGCAGCCAAAGCGGGGCCTCCTACGAGCAGTACTTC
cdr3_length: 16; clone_size: .; j_call: TRBJ2-1; d_call: .; v_call: TRBV7-2; cdr3_aa: CASSLVAGANYNEQFF; cdr3_nt: TGTGCCAGCAGCTTAGTGGCAGGGGCTAATTATAATGAGCAGTTCTTC
cdr3_length: 15; clone_size: once; j_call: TRBJ2-5; d_call: .; v_call: TRBV5-1; cdr3_aa: CASSAVGRSQETQYF; cdr3_nt: TGCGCCAGCAGCGCCGTGGGGCGGTCCCAAGAGACCCAGTACTTC
cdr3_length: 15; clone_size: .; j_call: TRBJ1-2; d_call: TRBD1; v_call: TRBV6-1; cdr3_aa: CASSAEGALNYGYTF; cdr3_nt: TGTGCCAGCAGTGCTGAGGGGGCCCTTAACTATGGCTACACCTTC
cdr3_length: 16; clone_size: .; j_call: TRBJ2-5; d_call: TRBD2; v_call: TRBV6-6; cdr3_aa: CASSYGAGGYQETQYF; cdr3_nt: TGTGCCAGCAGTTATGGAGCGGGGGGGTACCAAGAGACCCAGTACTTC
cdr3_length: 15; clone_size: .; j_call: TRBJ2-7; d_call: .; v_call: TRBV5-1; cdr3_aa: CASSLGTANSYEQYF; cdr3_nt: TGCGCCAGCAGCTTGGGGACAGCGAACTCCTACGAGCAGTACTTC
cdr3_length: 16; clone_size: once; j_call: TRBJ2-5; d_call: TRBD2; v_call: TRBV2; cdr3_aa: CASSDGLGTSWETQYF; cdr3_nt: TGTGCCAGCAGTGATGGACTAGGGACCTCCTGGGAGACCCAGTACTTC
cdr3_length: 16; clone_size: .; j_call: TRBJ2-1; d_call: TRBD2; v_call: TRBV18; cdr3_aa: CASSPRLAGGKNEQFF; cdr3_nt: TGTGCCAGCTCTCCACGCCTAGCGGGGGGTAAAAATGAGCAGTTCTTC